This TCR beta chain was captured in a study of PD-L1 blockade in urothelial cancer. About the research overall: Analyzed time points were 3 weeks (second dose) and 6 weeks after therapy began.

Produced via immunoSEQ multiplex PCR; TCRdb's table is partial and in-frame only. This table holds 24,000 or so clones, roughly 87% found once. The CDR3 is 14 residues long. J gave up 5 bases and V 5 bases, and 7 bases lay outside the gene matches. Germline V lookup: CDR1 MNHEY, CDR2 SMNVEV (reference sequence). This clone occurred a few times. Antigen unknown. Study results and caveats: Clones that were tumor-associated expanded more in the blood of durable-benefit patients at 3 weeks.

The source was PBMCs, collected around atezolizumab (anti-PD-L1) treatment. The chain uses TRBV27 and TRBJ2-5, with 8 bases fitting TRBD2. The clonotype comes from a man aged 50 or older with urothelial cancer. The CDR3 spells CASSVLAAGETQYF. The CDR3 coding sequence is TGTGCCAGCAGTGTACTAGCGGCAGGGGAGACCCAGTACTTC.